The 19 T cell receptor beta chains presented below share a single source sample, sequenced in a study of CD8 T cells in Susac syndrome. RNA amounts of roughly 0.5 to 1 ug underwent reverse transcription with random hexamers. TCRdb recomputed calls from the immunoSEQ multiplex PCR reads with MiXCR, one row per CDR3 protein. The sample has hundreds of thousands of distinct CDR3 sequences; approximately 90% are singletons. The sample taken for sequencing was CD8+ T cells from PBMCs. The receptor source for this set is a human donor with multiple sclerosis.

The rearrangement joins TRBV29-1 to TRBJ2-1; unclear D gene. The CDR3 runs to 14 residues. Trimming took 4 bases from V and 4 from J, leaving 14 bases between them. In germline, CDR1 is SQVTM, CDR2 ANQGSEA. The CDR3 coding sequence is TGCAGCGTTGGGGGTGGATTATTTTACAATGAGCAGTTCTTC. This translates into CSVGGGLFYNEQFF.

The CDR3 coding sequence is TGTGCCAGCAGCCAAGATGCGATAGCTGACATAGATACGCAGTATTTT. This translates into CASSQDAIADIDTQYF. The chain recombines TRBV3-1 with TRBJ2-3; D remains ambiguous. Germline V lookup: CDR1 LGHDT, CDR2 YNNKEL (reference sequence). V lost 0 bases to trimming and J lost 5 bases, with 15 bases between them. The CDR3 has 16 residues.

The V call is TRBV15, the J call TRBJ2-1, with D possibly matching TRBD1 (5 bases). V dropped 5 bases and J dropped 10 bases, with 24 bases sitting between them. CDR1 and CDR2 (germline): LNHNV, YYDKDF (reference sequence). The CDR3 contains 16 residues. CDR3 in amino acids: CATSSPVDSALKEQFF. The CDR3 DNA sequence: TGTGCCACCAGCTCCCCCGTCGACAGTGCCTTAAAGGAGCAGTTCTTC.

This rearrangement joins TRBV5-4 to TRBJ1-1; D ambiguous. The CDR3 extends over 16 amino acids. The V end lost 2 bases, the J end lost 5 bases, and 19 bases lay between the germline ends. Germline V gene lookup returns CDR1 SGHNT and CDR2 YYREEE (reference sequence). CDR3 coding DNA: TGTGCCAGCAGCTTTGATTTCCGCCGACCGGGGACTGAAGCTTTCTTT. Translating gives CASSFDFRRPGTEAFF.

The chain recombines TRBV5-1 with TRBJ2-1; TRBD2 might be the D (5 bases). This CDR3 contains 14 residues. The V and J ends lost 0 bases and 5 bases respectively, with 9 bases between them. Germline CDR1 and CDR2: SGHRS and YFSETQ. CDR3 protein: CASSLAVEDNEQFF. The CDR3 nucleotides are TGCGCCAGCAGCTTGGCCGTGGAGGACAATGAGCAGTTCTTC.

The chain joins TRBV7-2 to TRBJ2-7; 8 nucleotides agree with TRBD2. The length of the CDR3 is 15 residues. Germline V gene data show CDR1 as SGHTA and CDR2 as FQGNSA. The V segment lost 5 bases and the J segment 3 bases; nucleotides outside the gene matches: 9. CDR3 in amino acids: CASSPKAGAFYEQYF. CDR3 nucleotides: TGTGCCAGCAGCCCCAAAGCGGGGGCCTTCTACGAGCAGTACTTC.

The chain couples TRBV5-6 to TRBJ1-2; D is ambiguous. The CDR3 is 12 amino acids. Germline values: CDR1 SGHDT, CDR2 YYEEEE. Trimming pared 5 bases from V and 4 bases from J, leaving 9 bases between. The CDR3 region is CASRGMTYGYTF. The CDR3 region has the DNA TGTGCCAGCAGGGGCATGACCTATGGCTACACCTTC.

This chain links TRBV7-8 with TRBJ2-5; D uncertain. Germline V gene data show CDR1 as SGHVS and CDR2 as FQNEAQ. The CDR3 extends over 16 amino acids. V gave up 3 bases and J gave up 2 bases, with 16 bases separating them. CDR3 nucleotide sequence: TGTGCCAGCAGCTTGGTGGCTTACAGTCCTCAAGAGACCCAGTACTTC. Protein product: CASSLVAYSPQETQYF.

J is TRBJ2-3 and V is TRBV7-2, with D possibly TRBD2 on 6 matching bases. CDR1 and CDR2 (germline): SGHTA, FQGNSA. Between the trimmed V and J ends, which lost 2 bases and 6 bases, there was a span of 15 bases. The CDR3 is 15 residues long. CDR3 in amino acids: CASSLLAGLGDTQYF. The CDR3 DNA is TGTGCCAGCAGCTTACTTGCGGGATTGGGTGATACGCAGTATTTT.

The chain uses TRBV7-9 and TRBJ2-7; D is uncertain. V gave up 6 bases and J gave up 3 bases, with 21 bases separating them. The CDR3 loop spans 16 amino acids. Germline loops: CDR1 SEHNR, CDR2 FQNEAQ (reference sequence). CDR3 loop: CASRGATSIGDYEQYF. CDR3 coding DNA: TGTGCCAGCAGGGGTGCCACCTCAATTGGGGACTACGAGCAGTACTTC.

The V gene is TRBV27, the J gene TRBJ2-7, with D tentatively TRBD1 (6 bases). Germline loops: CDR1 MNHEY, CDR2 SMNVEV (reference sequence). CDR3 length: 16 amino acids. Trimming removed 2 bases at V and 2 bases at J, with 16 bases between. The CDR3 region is CASSLTGQGPAYEQYF. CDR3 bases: TGTGCCAGCAGTTTAACAGGGCAGGGGCCGGCCTACGAGCAGTACTTC.

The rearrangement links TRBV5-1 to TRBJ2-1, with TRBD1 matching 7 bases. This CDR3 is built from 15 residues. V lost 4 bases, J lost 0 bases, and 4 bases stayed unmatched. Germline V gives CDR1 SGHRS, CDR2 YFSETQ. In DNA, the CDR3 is TGCGCCAGCAGCCCGGGACAGATCTCCTACAATGAGCAGTTCTTC. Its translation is CASSPGQISYNEQFF.

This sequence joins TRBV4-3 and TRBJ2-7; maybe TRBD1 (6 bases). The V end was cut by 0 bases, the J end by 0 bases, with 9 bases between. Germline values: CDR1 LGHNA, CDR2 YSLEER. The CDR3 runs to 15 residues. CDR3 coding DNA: TGCGCCAGCAGCCAAGACAGGGGCTACTCCTACGAGCAGTACTTC. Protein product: CASSQDRGYSYEQYF.

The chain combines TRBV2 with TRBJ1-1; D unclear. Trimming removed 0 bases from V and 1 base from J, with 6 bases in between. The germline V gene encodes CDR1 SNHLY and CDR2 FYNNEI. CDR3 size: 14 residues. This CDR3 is CASSEASKNTEAFF. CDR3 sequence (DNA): TGTGCCAGCAGTGAAGCGTCTAAGAACACTGAAGCTTTCTTT.

CDR3 protein: CATSRLNTEAFF. CDR3 bases: TGTGCCACCAGCAGACTTAACACTGAAGCTTTCTTT. The V and J genes are TRBV15 and TRBJ1-1; D not resolved. The CDR3 length is 12 residues. The germline V gene has CDR1 LNHNV and CDR2 YYDKDF (reference sequence). V was trimmed by 2 bases and J by 2 bases, leaving 3 bases between them.

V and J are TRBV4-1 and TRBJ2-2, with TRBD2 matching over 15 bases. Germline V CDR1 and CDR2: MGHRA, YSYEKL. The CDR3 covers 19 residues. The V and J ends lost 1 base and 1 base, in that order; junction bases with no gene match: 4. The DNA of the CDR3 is TGCGCCAGCAGCCAAGTTGGACTAGCGGGAGGGCGGAACACCGGGGAGCTGTTTTTT. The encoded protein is CASSQVGLAGGRNTGELFF.

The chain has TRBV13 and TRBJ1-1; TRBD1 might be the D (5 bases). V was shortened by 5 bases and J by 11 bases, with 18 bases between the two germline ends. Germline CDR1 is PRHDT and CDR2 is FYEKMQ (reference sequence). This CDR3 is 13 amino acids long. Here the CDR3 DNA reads TGTGCCAGCAGCGGGAGGGGTGATGGAGAGGCTTTCTTT. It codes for CASSGRGDGEAFF.

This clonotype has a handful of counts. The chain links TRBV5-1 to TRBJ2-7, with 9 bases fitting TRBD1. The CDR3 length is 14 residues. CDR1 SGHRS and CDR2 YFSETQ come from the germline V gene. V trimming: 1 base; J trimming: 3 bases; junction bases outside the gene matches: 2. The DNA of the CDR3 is TGCGCCAGCAGCTTGACAGGGGGCCACTACGAGCAGTACTTC. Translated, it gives CASSLTGGHYEQYF.

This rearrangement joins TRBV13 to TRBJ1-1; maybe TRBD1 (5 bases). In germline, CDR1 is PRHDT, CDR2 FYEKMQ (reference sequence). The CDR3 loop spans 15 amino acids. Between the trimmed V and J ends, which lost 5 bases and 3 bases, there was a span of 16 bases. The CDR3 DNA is TGTGCCAGCAGCCCACGAGGGGACCGGGACACTGAAGCTTTCTTT. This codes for CASSPRGDRDTEAFF.